The 5 T cell receptor beta chains below come from one sample, sequenced in a study of neurological immune-mediated disorders. Time point denoted: longitudinal time-point 3. TCRdb analysed the 5' RACE reads with MiXCR anew, one entry per CDR3 protein. Counted here are tens of thousands of distinct CDR3 sequences, approximately 4.3% occurring once; the ten biggest clones make up 4.5% to 6%. The sample comprised PBMCs. These receptor sequences come from a woman in her sixties with multiple sclerosis.

This clonotype was detected ten times or more. The CDR3 is CASSSYGTPDGGEQFF. DNA for the CDR3: TGTGCCAGCAGTTCGTACGGGACTCCCGACGGTGGTGAGCAGTTCTTC. The chain employs TRBV27 and TRBJ2-1; possibly TRBD2 for D (6 bases). V was cut by 4 bases and J by 9 bases, with 22 bases left in between. Germline-derived CDR1 and CDR2 are MNHEY and SMNVEV (reference sequence). The CDR3 sequence is 16 residues long.

This clonotype was recorded many times. DNA for the CDR3: TGTGCCAGCAGCCCACACAAACGACAGGGCCGGGAGACCCAGTACTTC. As protein: CASSPHKRQGRETQYF. This rearrangement joins TRBV7-8 to TRBJ2-5; 7 positions agree with TRBD1. V shed 5 bases, J shed 5 bases, and the junction held 14 bases outside the gene matches. Germline loops: CDR1 SGHVS, CDR2 FQNEAQ. The CDR3 covers 16 residues.

This clonotype was seen ten or more times. The chain combines TRBV5-1 with TRBJ2-5, with D maybe TRBD1 (6 bases). Trimming pared 4 bases from V and 1 base from J, leaving 11 bases between. CDR3 length: 14 amino acids. CDR1 is SGHRS and CDR2 is YFSETQ in the germline V gene. DNA for the CDR3: TGCGCCAGCAGCACGGGACACGGCCAAGAGACCCAGTACTTC. This gives the protein CASSTGHGQETQYF.

In its sample, this clonotype was seen many times. Here the CDR3 DNA reads TGTGCCAGCAGGGAGGATTGGGACACCGGGGAGCTGTTTTTT. This gives the protein CASREDWDTGELFF. The chain has TRBV7-9 and TRBJ2-2; possibly TRBD2 for D (5 bases). V lost 6 bases and J 3 bases, leaving 11 bases between the germline ends. Germline values: CDR1 SEHNR, CDR2 FQNEAQ (reference sequence). The CDR3 runs 14 residues.

For this clonotype: This clone may be a read error of a much larger clone one base away. The chain uses TRBV7-6 and TRBJ2-1, with D perhaps matching TRBD2 (6 bases). Germline V lookup: CDR1 SGHVS, CDR2 FNYEAQ. The ends were cut back, 4 bases at V and 3 bases at J, with 13 bases in the middle. The CDR3 consists of 15 residues. The CDR3 loop reads CASSSGGAVYNEQFF. The CDR3, as DNA: TGTGCCAGCAGCTCCGGCGGGGCGGTCTACAATGAGCAGTTCTTC.